Listed below are T cell receptor beta chains from one sample, sequenced in a study of cytomegalovirus exposure and HLA in healthy donors. Assay used: immunoSEQ multiplex PCR; TCRdb lists only in-frame clones, some missing. The sample gives approximately 220,000 clones, roughly 80% of which show up once; around 1.5% is in the top ten. Input material: PBMCs. Every receptor here comes from a girl aged 5-17 years in good health and CMV-seronegative. The CDR3 runs from the conserved cysteine through the conserved F or W. Fields, in order: D gene, clone size, J gene, V gene, CDR3 protein, CDR3 DNA. D genes are given only for firm matches. Clone sizes are given selectively: once, few, many, or a class where the clone is expanded.

TRBD2	.	TRBJ2-3	TRBV9	CASSVKAGVTDTQYF	TGTGCCAGCAGCGTAAAAGCGGGGGTCACAGATACGCAGTATTTT
.	once	TRBJ1-1	TRBV5-4	CASRSGIMTEAFF	TGTGCCAGCAGGTCAGGGATTATGACTGAAGCTTTCTTT
TRBD1	.	TRBJ2-3	TRBV14	CASSQGTGYSDTQYF	TGTGCCAGCAGCCAAGGGACAGGGTATTCTGATACGCAGTATTTT
.	once	TRBJ1-6	TRBV7-2	CASSETLNTGIDSPLHF	TGTGCCAGCAGCGAGACCCTTAATACAGGGATTGACTCACCCCTCCACTTT
.	.	TRBJ1-5	TRBV19	CASTTSRINQPQHF	TGTGCCAGTACCACGTCGCGGATAAATCAGCCCCAGCATTTT
.	.	TRBJ1-2	TRBV6-6	CASSYSGQDGGFGYTF	TGTGCCAGCAGTTACTCCGGGCAGGACGGCGGGTTCGGCTACACCTTC
.	.	TRBJ2-3	TRBV7-9	CASSSVGGYTDTQYF	TGTGCCAGCAGCTCGGTGGGGGGATACACAGATACGCAGTATTTT
.	.	TRBJ1-3	TRBV28	CASTLVGAVSSSGNTIYF	TGTGCCAGCACGCTGGTGGGGGCAGTCTCTAGCTCTGGAAACACCATATATTTT
TRBD1	.	TRBJ2-3	TRBV9	CASSVESGGDTQYF	TGTGCCAGCAGCGTAGAATCAGGGGGAGATACGCAGTATTTT
.	.	TRBJ2-2	TRBV7-9	CASSSLLGANTGELFF	TGTGCCAGCAGCTCTCTTTTAGGGGCGAACACCGGGGAGCTGTTTTTT
.	.	TRBJ2-5	TRBV4-3	CASSQDYFDSSSETQYF	TGCGCCAGCAGCCAAGATTACTTCGATTCTAGCAGTGAGACCCAGTACTTC
.	few	TRBJ2-2	TRBV14	CASSQDVASGELFF	TGTGCCAGCAGCCAAGATGTAGCTTCTGGGGAGCTGTTTTTT
.	.	TRBJ2-5	TRBV9	CASTPQGQGTETQYF	TGTGCCAGCACCCCCCAGGGGCAGGGGACGGAGACCCAGTACTTC
.	.	TRBJ2-7	TRBV21-1	CASSKGAGGWYEQYF	TGTGCCAGCAGCAAAGGAGCGGGGGGCTGGTACGAGCAGTACTTC
TRBD1	few	TRBJ1-1	TRBV6-6	CASRPRQGKAFF	TGTGCCAGCAGGCCCAGACAGGGGAAAGCTTTCTTT
.	few	TRBJ1-4	TRBV6-5	CASSYETASEKLFF	TGTGCCAGCAGTTACGAGACAGCTAGTGAAAAACTGTTTTTT
TRBD1	.	TRBJ1-2	TRBV7-9	CASSPTGDLHGYTF	TGTGCCAGCAGCCCCACAGGGGATTTACATGGCTACACCTTC
TRBD1	.	TRBJ1-5	TRBV7-9	CASSNYPFDRAGNQPQHF	TGTGCCAGCAGTAATTACCCCTTCGACAGGGCAGGAAATCAGCCCCAGCATTTT
TRBD2	.	TRBJ2-1	TRBV19	CASSIDSGIINEQFF	TGTGCCAGTAGTATAGACAGCGGGATAATTAATGAGCAGTTCTTC
.	few	TRBJ2-7	TRBV5-5	CASSRPRDTSYEQYF	TGTGCCAGCAGCCGACCCCGGGACACCTCCTACGAGCAGTACTTC
TRBD2	.	TRBJ2-3	TRBV28	CASSPIGGGATDTQYF	TGTGCCAGCAGTCCCATCGGGGGGGGAGCCACAGATACGCAGTATTTT
TRBD1	.	TRBJ2-5	TRBV6-1	CASTRTGSQETQYF	TGTGCCAGCACCCGGACAGGGTCACAAGAGACCCAGTACTTC
TRBD2	.	TRBJ2-1	TRBV7-3	CASSLSRTSGGYYEQFF	TGTGCCAGCAGCTTAAGTAGGACTAGCGGGGGGTATTATGAGCAGTTCTTC
TRBD2	once	TRBJ2-1	TRBV13	CASSGRSGAPKQFF	TGTGCCAGCAGCGGTCGGAGCGGGGCCCCCAAGCAGTTCTTC
TRBD2	.	TRBJ2-1	TRBV2	CASSEAGGRYNEQFF	TGTGCCAGCAGTGAGGCGGGAGGGCGGTATAATGAGCAGTTCTTC
TRBD2	.	TRBJ2-7	TRBV6-6	CASSYGAGAFYEQYF	TGTGCCAGCAGTTACGGAGCGGGAGCCTTCTACGAGCAGTACTTC
TRBD1	once	TRBJ1-5	TRBV29-1	CSVPGGVEPQHF	TGCAGCGTTCCAGGGGGCGTTGAGCCCCAGCATTTT
.	.	TRBJ2-7	TRBV18	CASSYSYEQYF	TGTGCCAGCTCATATTCTTACGAGCAGTACTTC
TRBD1	.	TRBJ1-1	TRBV7-9	CASRPQGQLNTEAFF	TGCGCCAGCAGACCCCAGGGACAGTTGAACACTGAAGCTTTCTTT
.	.	TRBJ1-1	TRBV7-2	CASTLSMTAPTEAFF	TGTGCCAGCACCCTCTCGATGACAGCTCCCACTGAAGCTTTCTTT
TRBD1	.	TRBJ2-2	TRBV18	CASSRQGAGELFF	TGTGCCAGCTCGCGACAGGGGGCCGGGGAGCTGTTTTTT
TRBD1	once	TRBJ1-1	TRBV19	CASSTGLRTGKNTEAFF	TGTGCCAGTAGTACCGGGCTTCGGACAGGGAAGAACACTGAAGCTTTCTTT
TRBD1	.	TRBJ2-7	TRBV7-2	CASSNPHRGPRYEQYF	TGTGCCAGCAGCAACCCTCACAGGGGCCCAAGATACGAGCAGTACTTC
TRBD1	once	TRBJ2-7	TRBV28	CASNHRGLLEQYF	TGTGCCAGCAACCACAGGGGCCTACTCGAGCAGTACTTC
TRBD1	.	TRBJ2-7	TRBV5-1	CASSLGGQVPSREQYF	TGCGCCAGCAGCTTGGGCGGACAGGTCCCTTCAAGGGAGCAGTACTTC
TRBD1	.	TRBJ1-1	TRBV9	CASSGQGMGTEAFF	TGTGCCAGCAGCGGACAGGGGATGGGCACTGAAGCTTTCTTT
.	.	TRBJ1-5	TRBV19	CASSQGLNQPQHF	TGTGCCAGTAGTCAGGGTCTCAATCAGCCCCAGCATTTT
TRBD2	.	TRBJ2-5	TRBV7-2	CASSLMGLAGGVTQYF	TGTGCCAGCAGCCTAATGGGACTAGCGGGGGGGGTGACCCAGTACTTC
.	.	TRBJ1-1	TRBV7-9	CSSSIRDRLNTEAFF	TGTTCCAGCAGCATACGCGACAGGTTGAACACTGAAGCTTTCTTT
.	.	TRBJ2-1	TRBV7-3	CASSLGGKPYNEQFF	TGTGCCAGCAGCTTAGGCGGGAAACCCTACAATGAGCAGTTCTTC